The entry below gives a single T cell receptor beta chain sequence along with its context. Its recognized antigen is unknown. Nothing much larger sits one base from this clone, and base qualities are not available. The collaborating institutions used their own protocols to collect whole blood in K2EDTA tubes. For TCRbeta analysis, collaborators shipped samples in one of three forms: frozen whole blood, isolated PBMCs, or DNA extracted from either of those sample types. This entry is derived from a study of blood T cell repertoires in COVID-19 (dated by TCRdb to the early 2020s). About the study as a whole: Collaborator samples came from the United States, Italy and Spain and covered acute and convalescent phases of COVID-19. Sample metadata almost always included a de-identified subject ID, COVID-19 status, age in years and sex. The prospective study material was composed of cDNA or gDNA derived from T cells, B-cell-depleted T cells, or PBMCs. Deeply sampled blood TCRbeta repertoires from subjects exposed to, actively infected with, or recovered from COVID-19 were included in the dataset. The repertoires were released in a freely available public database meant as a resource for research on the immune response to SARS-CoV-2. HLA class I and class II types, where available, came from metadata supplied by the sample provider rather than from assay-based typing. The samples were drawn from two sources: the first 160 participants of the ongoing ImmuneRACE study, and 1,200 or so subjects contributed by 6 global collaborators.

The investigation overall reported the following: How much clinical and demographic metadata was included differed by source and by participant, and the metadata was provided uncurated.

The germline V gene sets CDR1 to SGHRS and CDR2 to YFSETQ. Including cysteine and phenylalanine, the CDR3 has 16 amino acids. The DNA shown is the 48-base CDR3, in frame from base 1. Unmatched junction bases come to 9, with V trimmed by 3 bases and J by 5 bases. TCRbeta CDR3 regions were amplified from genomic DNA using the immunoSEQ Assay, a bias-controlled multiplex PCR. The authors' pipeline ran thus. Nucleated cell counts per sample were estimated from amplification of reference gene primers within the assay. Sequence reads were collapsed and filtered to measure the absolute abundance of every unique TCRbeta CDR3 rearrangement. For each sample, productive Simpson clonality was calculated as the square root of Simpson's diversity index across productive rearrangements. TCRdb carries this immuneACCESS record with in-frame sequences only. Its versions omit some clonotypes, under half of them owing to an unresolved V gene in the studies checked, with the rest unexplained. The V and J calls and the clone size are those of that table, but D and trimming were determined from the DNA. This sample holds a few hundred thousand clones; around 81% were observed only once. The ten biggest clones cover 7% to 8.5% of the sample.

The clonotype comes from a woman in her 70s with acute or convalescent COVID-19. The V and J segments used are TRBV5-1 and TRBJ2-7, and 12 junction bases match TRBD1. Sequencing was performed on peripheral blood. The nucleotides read TGCGCCAGCAGCTCGACAACCGGGACAGGGGGCGACGAGCAGTACTTC. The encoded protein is CASSSTTGTGGDEQYF.